This TCR beta chain derives from a study of Ad26.COV2.S vaccination and SARS-CoV-2 variants. For the study at large: Donor got 5x10^10 or 1x10^11 viral particles of Ad26.COV2.S. Study conclusions and caveats: The study found higher spike-specific TCR breadth in vaccine than placebo recipients. Possibly, TCR breadth and depth analyses underestimated total T cell responses.

Treatment here: roughly 20 received Ad26.COV2.S at low or high dose, single or two shots; about 5 received placebo; per-sample allocation not given. Repertoires come from day 63 after the first vaccine or placebo injection. A Boston adult aged 18-55 years was the donor. Produced via immunoSEQ multiplex PCR; TCRdb's table is partial and in-frame only. In the table there are some 420,000 clones, around 89% of which are singletons. Worth noting for this clone: The antigen remains unidentified.

V lost 4 bases and J 1 base, leaving 10 bases between the germline ends. This CDR3 region has 14 residues. CDR1 and CDR2 from the germline V gene are LGHDT and YNNKEL (reference sequence). Sample: peripheral blood, taken in a trial of Ad26.COV2.S vaccine versus placebo. This receptor was obtained from a person between 18 and 59 years old who received the Ad26.COV2.S COVID-19 vaccine or a placebo. This chain joins TRBV3-1 (or the pseudogene TRBV3-2) and TRBJ1-2, with D possibly being TRBD1 (6 bases). As DNA, the CDR3 is TGTGCCAGCAGCCGGACAGAAGTTAACTATGGCTACACCTTC. Protein sequence: CASSRTEVNYGYTF.